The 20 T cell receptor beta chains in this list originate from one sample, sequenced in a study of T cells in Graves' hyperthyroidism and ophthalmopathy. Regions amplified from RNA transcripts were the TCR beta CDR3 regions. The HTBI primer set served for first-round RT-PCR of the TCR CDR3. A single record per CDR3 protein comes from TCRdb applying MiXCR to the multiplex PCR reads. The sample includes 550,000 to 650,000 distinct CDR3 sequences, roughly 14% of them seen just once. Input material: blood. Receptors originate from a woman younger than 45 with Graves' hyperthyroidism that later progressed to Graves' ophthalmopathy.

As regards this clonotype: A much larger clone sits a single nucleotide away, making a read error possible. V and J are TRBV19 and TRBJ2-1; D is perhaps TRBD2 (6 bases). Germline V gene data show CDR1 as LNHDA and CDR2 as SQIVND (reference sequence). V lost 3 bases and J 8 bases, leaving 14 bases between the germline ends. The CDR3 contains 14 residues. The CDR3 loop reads CASSIPGGSYEQFF. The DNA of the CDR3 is TGTGCCAGTAGTATCCCCGGAGGGAGCTATGAGCAGTTCTTC.

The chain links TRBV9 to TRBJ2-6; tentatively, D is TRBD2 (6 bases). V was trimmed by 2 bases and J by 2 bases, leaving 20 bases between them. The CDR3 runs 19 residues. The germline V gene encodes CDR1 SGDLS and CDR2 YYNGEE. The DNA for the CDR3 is TGTGCCAGCAGCGTCCAGGCACGGGTTTGGGGGGCTGGGGCCAACGTCCTGACTTTC. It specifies CASSVQARVWGAGANVLTF.

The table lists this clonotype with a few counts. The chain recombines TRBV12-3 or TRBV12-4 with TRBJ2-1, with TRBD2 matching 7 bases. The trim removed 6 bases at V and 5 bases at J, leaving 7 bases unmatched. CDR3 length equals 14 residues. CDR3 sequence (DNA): TGTGCCAGCAGACCCACTAGCGACGACAATGAGCAGTTCTTC. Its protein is CASRPTSDDNEQFF.

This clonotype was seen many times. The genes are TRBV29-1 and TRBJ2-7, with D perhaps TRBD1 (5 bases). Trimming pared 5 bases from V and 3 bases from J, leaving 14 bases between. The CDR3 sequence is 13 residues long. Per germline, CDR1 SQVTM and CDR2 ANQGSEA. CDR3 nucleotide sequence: TGCAGCGTTAGCCCAGGGCCTTTCTACGAGCAGTACTTC. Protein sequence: CSVSPGPFYEQYF.

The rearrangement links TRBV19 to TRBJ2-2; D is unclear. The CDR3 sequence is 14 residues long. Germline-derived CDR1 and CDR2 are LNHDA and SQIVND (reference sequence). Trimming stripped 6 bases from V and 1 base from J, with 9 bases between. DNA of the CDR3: TGTGCCAGTAGCACCGGGCGGAACACCGGGGAGCTGTTTTTT. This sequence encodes CASSTGRNTGELFF. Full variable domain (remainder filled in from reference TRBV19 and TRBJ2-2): DGGITQSPKYLFRKEGQNVTLSCEQNLNHDAMYWYRQDPGQGLRLIYYSQIVNDFQKGDIAEGYSVSREKKESFPLTVTSAQKNPTAFYLCASSTGRNTGELFFGEGSRLTVL.

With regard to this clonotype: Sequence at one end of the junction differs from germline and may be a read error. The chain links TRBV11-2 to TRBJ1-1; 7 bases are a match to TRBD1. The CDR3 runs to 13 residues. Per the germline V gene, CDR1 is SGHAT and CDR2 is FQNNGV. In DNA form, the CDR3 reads TGTGCCAACAGCATTAAAGGGACAGTTGAAGCTTTCTTT. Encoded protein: CANSIKGTVEAFF. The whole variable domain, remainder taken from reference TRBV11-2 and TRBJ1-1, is EAGVAQSPRYKIIEKRQSVAFWCNPISGHATLYWYQQILGQGPKLLIQFQNNGVVDDSQLPKDRFSAERLKGVDSTLKIQPAKLEDSAVYLCANSIKGTVEAFFGQGTRLTVV.

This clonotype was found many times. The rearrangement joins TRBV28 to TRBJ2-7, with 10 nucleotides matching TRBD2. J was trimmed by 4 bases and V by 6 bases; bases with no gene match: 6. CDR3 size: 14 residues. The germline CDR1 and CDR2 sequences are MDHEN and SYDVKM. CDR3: CASRLAGGGYEQYF. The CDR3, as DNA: TGTGCCAGCAGGTTAGCGGGAGGAGGGTACGAGCAGTACTTC.

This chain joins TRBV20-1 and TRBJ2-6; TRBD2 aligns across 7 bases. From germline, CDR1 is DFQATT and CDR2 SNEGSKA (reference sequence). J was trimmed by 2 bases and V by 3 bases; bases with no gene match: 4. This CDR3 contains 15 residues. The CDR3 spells CSASAGTTGANVLTF. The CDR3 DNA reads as TGCAGTGCTAGTGCCGGGACTACTGGGGCCAACGTCCTGACTTTC.

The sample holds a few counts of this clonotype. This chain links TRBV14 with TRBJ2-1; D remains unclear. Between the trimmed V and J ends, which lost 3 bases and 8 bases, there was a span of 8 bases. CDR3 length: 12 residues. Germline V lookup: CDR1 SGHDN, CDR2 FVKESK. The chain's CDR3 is CASSQNIDEQFF. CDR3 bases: TGTGCCAGCAGCCAGAACATTGATGAGCAGTTCTTC.

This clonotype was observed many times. CDR3: CATSDPTTGSGELFF. The DNA for the CDR3 is TGTGCCACCAGTGACCCTACGACAGGGTCCGGGGAGCTGTTTTTT. This chain links TRBV24-1 with TRBJ2-2; 7 positions agree with TRBD1. The CDR3 runs to 15 residues. Germline V gene sequence: CDR1 KGHDR, CDR2 SFDVKD. The ends lost 4 bases at V and 6 bases at J; junction bases unmatched: 7.

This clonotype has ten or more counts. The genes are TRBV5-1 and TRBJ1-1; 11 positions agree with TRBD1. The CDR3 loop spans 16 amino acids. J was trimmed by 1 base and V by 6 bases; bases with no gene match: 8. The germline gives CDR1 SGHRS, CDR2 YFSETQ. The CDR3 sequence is CASTQDRGRGNTEAFF. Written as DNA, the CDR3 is TGCGCCAGCACCCAGGACAGGGGGCGTGGGAACACTGAAGCTTTCTTT.

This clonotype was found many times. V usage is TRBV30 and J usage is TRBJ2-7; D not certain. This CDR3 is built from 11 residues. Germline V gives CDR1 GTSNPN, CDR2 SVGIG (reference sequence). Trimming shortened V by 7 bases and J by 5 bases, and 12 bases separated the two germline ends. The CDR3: CAFDGPNEQYF. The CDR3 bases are TGTGCCTTTGACGGGCCCAACGAGCAGTACTTC.

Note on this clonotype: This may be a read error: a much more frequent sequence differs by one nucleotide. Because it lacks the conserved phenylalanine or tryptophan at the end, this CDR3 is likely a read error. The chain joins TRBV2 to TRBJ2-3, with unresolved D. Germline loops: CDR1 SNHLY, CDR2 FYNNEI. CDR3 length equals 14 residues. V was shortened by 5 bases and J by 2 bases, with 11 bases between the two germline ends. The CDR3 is CASSPDGDTDTQYL. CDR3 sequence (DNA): TGTGCCAGCAGTCCAGACGGAGACACAGATACGCAGTATTTA.

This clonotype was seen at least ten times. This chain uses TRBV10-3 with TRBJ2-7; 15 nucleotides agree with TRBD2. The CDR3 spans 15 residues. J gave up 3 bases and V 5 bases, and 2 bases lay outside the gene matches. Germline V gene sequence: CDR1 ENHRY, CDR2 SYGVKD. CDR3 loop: CAISRTSGRGYEQYF. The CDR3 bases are TGTGCCATCAGTCGGACTAGCGGGAGGGGCTACGAGCAGTACTTC.

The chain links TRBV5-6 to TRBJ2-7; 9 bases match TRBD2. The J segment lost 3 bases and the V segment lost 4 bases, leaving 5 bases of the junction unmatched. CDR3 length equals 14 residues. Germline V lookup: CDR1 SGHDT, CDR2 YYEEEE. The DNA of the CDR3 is TGTGCCAGCAGCAGTAGCGGGAGAAGCTACGAGCAGTACTTC. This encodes CASSSSGRSYEQYF.

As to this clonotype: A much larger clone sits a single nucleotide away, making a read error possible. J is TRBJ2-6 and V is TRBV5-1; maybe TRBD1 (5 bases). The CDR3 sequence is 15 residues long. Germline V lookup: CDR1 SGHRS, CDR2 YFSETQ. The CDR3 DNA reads TGCGTCAGCAGCTTGGCAGGGAATGGGGCCAACGTCCTGACTTTC. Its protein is CVSSLAGNGANVLTF.

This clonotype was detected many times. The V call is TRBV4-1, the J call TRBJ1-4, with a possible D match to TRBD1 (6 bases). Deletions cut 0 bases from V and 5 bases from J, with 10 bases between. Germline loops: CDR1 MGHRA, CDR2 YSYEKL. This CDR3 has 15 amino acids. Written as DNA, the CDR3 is TGCGCCAGCAGCCAAGAGACAGGACCAAATGAAAAACTGTTTTTT. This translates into CASSQETGPNEKLFF.

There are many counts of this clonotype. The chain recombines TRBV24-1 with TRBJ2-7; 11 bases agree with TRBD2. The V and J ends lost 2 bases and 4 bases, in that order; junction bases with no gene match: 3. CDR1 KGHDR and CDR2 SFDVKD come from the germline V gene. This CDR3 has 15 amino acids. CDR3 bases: TGTGCCACCAGTGATTCGGGACTAGCGGATTACGAGCAGTACTTC. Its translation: CATSDSGLADYEQYF.

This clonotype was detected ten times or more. DNA of the CDR3: TGCGCCAGCAGCTTTTTTGAAACCGGGACTTCCCGCTCTGGGGCCAACGTCCTGACTTTC. Translated, it gives CASSFFETGTSRSGANVLTF. The genes are TRBV5-1 and TRBJ2-6; D is possibly TRBD2 (6 bases). This CDR3 comprises 20 residues. V gave up 2 bases and J gave up 0 bases, with 21 bases separating them. CDR1 is SGHRS and CDR2 is YFSETQ in the germline V gene. The full variable domain, completed using reference TRBV5-1 and TRBJ2-6, is KAGVTQTPRYLIKTRGQQVTLSCSPISGHRSVSWYQQTPGQGLQFLFEYFSETQRNKGNFPGRFSGRQFSNSRSEMNVSTLELGDSALYLCASSFFETGTSRSGANVLTFGAGSRLTVL.

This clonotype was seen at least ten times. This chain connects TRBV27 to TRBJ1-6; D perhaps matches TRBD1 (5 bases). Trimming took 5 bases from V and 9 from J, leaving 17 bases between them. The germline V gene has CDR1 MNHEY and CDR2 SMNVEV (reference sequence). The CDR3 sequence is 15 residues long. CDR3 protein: CASSPGLIGGSPLHF. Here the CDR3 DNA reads TGTGCCAGCAGTCCTGGCCTCATCGGGGGTTCACCCCTCCACTTT.